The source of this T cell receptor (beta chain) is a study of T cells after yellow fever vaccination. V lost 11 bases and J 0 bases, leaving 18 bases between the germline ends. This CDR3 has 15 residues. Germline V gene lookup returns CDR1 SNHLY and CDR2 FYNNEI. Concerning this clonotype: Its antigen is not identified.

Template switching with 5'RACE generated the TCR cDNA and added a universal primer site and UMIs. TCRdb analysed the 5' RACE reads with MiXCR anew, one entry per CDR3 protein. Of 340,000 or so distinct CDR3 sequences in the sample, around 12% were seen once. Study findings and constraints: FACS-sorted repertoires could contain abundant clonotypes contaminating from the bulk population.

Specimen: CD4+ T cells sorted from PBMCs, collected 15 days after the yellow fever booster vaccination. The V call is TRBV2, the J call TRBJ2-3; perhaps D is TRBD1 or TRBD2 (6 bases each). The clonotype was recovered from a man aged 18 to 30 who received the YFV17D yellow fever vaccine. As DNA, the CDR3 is TGTGCCTCCAGCAGGTGGGGGGCTAGCACAGATACGCAGTATTTT. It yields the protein CASSRWGASTDTQYF.